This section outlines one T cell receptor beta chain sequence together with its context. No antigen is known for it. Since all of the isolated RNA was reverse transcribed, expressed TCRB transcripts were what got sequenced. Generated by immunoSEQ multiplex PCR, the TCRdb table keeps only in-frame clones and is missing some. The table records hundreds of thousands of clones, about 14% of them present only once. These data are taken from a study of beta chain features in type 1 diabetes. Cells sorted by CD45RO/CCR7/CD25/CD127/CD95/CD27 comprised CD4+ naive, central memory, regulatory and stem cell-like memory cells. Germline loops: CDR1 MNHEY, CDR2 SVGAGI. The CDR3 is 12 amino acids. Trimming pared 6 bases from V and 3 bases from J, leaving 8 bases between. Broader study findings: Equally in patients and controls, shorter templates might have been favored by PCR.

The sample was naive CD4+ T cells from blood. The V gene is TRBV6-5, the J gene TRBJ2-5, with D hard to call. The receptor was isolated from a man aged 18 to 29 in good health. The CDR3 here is CASSPPEETQYF. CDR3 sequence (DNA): TGTGCCAGCAGCCCCCCGGAAGAGACCCAGTACTTC.